This passage covers 15 T cell receptor beta chains from one sample sequenced in a study of blood T cell repertoires in COVID-19. Sequencing was performed with immunoSEQ multiplex PCR; in TCRdb, only in-frame clones are kept and a portion is missing. The data contain roughly 250,000 clones, approximately 90% of them singletons. Sequencing used peripheral blood. Receptor source: a woman aged 40 to 49 with acute or convalescent COVID-19.

The chain employs TRBV4-2 and TRBJ2-3; 10 bases agree with TRBD2. Germline V gene lookup returns CDR1 LGHNA and CDR2 YNFKEQ. The length of the CDR3 is 18 residues. V gave up 1 base and J gave up 5 bases; unmatched junction bases: 12. CDR3 sequence reads: CASSQVLAGALDRDTQYF. The CDR3 region has the DNA TGTGCCAGCAGCCAAGTCCTAGCGGGGGCCCTAGATAGAGATACGCAGTATTTT.

The rearrangement uses TRBV25-1 and TRBJ1-2; possibly TRBD1 for D (6 bases). The V end was cut by 6 bases, the J end by 7 bases, with 21 bases between. The CDR3 sequence is 15 residues long. Germline CDR1 reads MGHDK; CDR2 reads SYGVNS. The CDR3 nucleotides read TGTGCCAGCAGCCTGACAGGCCGGCGGATATCTGGCTACACCTTC. The encoded protein is CASSLTGRRISGYTF.

The chain combines TRBV18 with TRBJ1-5; weak D call: TRBD1 (5 bases). The V gene lost 2 bases and the J gene lost 5 bases, with 10 bases spanning the gap. The germline CDR1 and CDR2 sequences are KGHSH and LQKENI. This CDR3 contains 14 residues. This chain's CDR3 is CASSPMGGDQPQHF. The DNA of the CDR3 is TGTGCCAGCTCACCAATGGGAGGGGATCAGCCCCAGCATTTT.

The rearrangement joins TRBV7-6 to TRBJ2-2, with D perhaps TRBD1 (6 bases). The V end was cut by 5 bases, the J end by 5 bases, with 15 bases between. The CDR3 covers 15 residues. The V gene's germline CDR1 is SGHVS and CDR2 FNYEAQ. CDR3 DNA: TGTGCCAGCAGCACAAGGACAGCGAGGACCGGGGAGCTGTTTTTT. Protein product: CASSTRTARTGELFF.

This clone is a singleton in its sample. Other DNA sequences in this sample translate to the same CDR3. This sequence joins TRBV5-6 and TRBJ1-5; D uncertain. The V end was cut by 0 bases, the J end by 6 bases, with 7 bases between. The V gene's germline CDR1 is SGHDT and CDR2 YYEEEE. The CDR3 runs 13 residues. The CDR3 protein is CASSLGGGQPQHF. The CDR3 bases are TGTGCCAGCAGCTTGGGCGGCGGTCAGCCCCAGCATTTT.

This sequence joins TRBV7-9 and TRBJ1-1; D possibly corresponds to TRBD1 (5 bases). CDR3 length: 17 residues. CDR1 is SEHNR and CDR2 is FQNEAQ in the germline V gene (reference sequence). Trimming took off 5 bases at V and 0 bases at J, with 19 bases between the two ends. CDR3 sequence reads: CASSPTGGAGLNTEAFF. In DNA form, the CDR3 reads TGTGCCAGCAGCCCTACTGGTGGGGCAGGCTTGAACACTGAAGCTTTCTTT.

The chain links TRBV11-1 to TRBJ2-5; maybe TRBD2 (7 bases). V dropped 6 bases and J dropped 2 bases, with 10 bases sitting between them. Looked up from germline, CDR1 is SGHAT and CDR2 is FQDESV (reference sequence). This CDR3 spans 13 amino acids. Written as DNA, the CDR3 is TGTGCCAGCAGGAGGGGGGGGCAAGAGACCCAGTACTTC. It is translated as CASRRGGQETQYF. Supplemented by reference TRBV11-1 and TRBJ2-5, the full variable domain reads EAEVAQSPRYKITEKSQAVAFWCDPISGHATLYWYRQILGQGPELLVQFQDESVVDDSQLPKDRFSAERLKGVDSTLKIQPAELGDSAMYLCASRRGGQETQYFGPGTRLLVL.

CDR3 amino acids: CASSEAGGGANVLTF. In nucleotides, the CDR3 is TGTGCCAGCAGTGAAGCGGGAGGAGGGGCCAACGTCCTGACTTTC. The V gene is TRBV2, the J gene TRBJ2-6; D is perhaps TRBD2 (6 bases). V lost 0 bases to trimming and J lost 4 bases, with 7 bases between them. CDR1 is SNHLY, CDR2 FYNNEI, per germline. There are 15 residues in the CDR3.

The J gene is TRBJ1-2, the V gene TRBV7-8, with D unresolved. V gave up 2 bases and J gave up 0 bases, with 10 bases separating them. CDR1 is SGHVS, CDR2 FQNEAQ, per germline. The CDR3 spans 15 residues. CDR3 nucleotides: TGTGCCAGCAGCTTATCATCCCCCCCTAACTATGGCTACACCTTC. Protein: CASSLSSPPNYGYTF.

The V call is TRBV19, the J call TRBJ1-2; D unresolved. V was pared by 6 bases and J by 9 bases, with 20 bases between. The germline gives CDR1 LNHDA, CDR2 SQIVND (reference sequence). This CDR3 contains 14 residues. CDR3 sequence (DNA): TGTGCCAGTAGAGTGGTCACACGGGTCGAAAGCTACACCTTC. This codes for CASRVVTRVESYTF.

This sequence joins TRBV30 and TRBJ1-2; D remains ambiguous. The CDR3 covers 12 residues. V gave up 2 bases and J gave up 3 bases, with 7 bases separating them. CDR1 is GTSNPN, CDR2 SVGIG, per germline (reference sequence). CDR3 bases: TGTGCCTGGAGTCATCCATACTATGGCTACACCTTC. This codes for CAWSHPYYGYTF.

In nucleotides, the CDR3 is TGTGCCAGCAGCTTGGCGTTGACAGGGTTGAATGAAAAACTGTTTTTT. Translating gives CASSLALTGLNEKLFF. The V and J genes are TRBV5-5 and TRBJ1-4; 7 bases agree with TRBD1. The CDR3 is made up of 16 amino acids. V shed 0 bases, J shed 5 bases, and the junction held 7 bases outside the gene matches. In germline, CDR1 is SGHKS, CDR2 YYEKEE (reference sequence).

The V gene is TRBV7-7, the J gene TRBJ2-1; 10 bases align to TRBD2. Germline CDR1 SSHAT, CDR2 FNYEAQ (reference sequence). Trimming took 3 bases from V and 5 from J; bases not matched to a gene: 4. The CDR3 covers 15 residues. The chain's CDR3 is CASSLLLAGNNEQFF. The DNA of the CDR3 is TGTGCCAGCAGCTTGTTACTAGCGGGGAACAATGAGCAGTTCTTC.

The J gene is TRBJ1-5, the V gene TRBV19, with D possibly matching TRBD1 (6 bases). CDR1 LNHDA and CDR2 SQIVND come from the germline V gene (reference sequence). V was clipped by 3 bases and J by 0 bases, with 12 bases between them. This CDR3 has 16 residues. The CDR3 DNA reads as TGTGCCAGTAGTATTGTGGACAGCCGTAGCAATCAGCCCCAGCATTTT. It translates to CASSIVDSRSNQPQHF. The full variable domain, in which reference TRBV19 and TRBJ1-5 provide the parts outside the CDR3, is DGGITQSPKYLFRKEGQNVTLSCEQNLNHDAMYWYRQDPGQGLRLIYYSQIVNDFQKGDIAEGYSVSREKKESFPLTVTSAQKNPTAFYLCASSIVDSRSNQPQHFGDGTRLSIL.

The rearrangement joins TRBV7-3 to TRBJ2-1, with 12 positions matching TRBD1. This CDR3 spans 14 amino acids. V was pared by 4 bases and J by 8 bases, with 3 bases of the junction left unmatched. The germline gives CDR1 SGHTA, CDR2 FQGTGA. CDR3 DNA: TGTGCCAGCAGCTCAGGGACAGGGGGCCATGAGCAGTTCTTC. It specifies CASSSGTGGHEQFF.